This T cell receptor beta chain was sequenced for a study of T cell responses to AZD1222 COVID-19 vaccine. V dropped 0 bases and J dropped 3; count of bases not matched to a gene: 3. CDR3 length equals 15 residues. CDR1 and CDR2 (germline): SGHRS, YFSETQ. The method was immunoSEQ multiplex PCR; TCRdb's version includes in-frame clones alone and lacks a portion of them. The data contain some 130,000 clones, roughly 93% of them singletons. The clonotype originates from an adult who received the AZD1222 COVID-19 vaccine. The sample consisted of peripheral blood, taken 28 days after the second AZD1222 dose. The J gene is TRBJ2-5, the V gene TRBV5-1; 9 nucleotides agree with TRBD2. The CDR3 bases are TGCGCCAGCAGCTTGGTGGTAGCGGGGGAAGAGACCCAGTACTTC. Translation gives CASSLVVAGEETQYF.